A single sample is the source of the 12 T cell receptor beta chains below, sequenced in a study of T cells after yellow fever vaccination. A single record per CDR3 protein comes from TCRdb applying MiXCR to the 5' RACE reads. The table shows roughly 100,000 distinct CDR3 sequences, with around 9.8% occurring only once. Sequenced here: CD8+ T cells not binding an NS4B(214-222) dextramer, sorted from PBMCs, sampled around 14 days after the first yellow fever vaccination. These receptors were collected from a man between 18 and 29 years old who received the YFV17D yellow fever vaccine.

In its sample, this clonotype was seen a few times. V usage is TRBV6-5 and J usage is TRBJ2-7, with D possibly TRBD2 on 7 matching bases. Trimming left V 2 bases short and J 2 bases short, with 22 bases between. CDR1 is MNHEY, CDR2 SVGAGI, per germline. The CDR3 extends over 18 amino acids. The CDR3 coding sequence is TGTGCCAGCAGTTACCCACCAGCAGGTAGGGGGGGGACCTACGAGCAGTACTTC. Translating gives CASSYPPAGRGGTYEQYF.

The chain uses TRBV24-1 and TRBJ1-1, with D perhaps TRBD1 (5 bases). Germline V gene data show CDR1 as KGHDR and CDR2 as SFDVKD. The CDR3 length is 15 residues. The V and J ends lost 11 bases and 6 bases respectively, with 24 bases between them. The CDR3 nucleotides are TGTGCCATCGATATTAATCAAGAGACAGTCTCTGAAGCTTTCTTT. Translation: CAIDINQETVSEAFF.

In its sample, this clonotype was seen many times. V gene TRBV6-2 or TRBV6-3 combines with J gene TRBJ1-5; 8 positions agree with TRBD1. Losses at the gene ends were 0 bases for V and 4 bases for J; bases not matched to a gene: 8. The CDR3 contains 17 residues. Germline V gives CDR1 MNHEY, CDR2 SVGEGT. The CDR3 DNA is TGTGCCAGCAGTTACTCGACCCCGGACAGGGATAATCAGCCCCAGCATTTT. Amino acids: CASSYSTPDRDNQPQHF.

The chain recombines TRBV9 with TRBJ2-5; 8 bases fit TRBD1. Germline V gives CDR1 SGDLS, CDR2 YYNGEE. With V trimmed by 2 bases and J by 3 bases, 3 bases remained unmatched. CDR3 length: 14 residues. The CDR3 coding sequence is TGTGCCAGCAGCGTCGGGACAGGCGAAGAGACCCAGTACTTC. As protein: CASSVGTGEETQYF.

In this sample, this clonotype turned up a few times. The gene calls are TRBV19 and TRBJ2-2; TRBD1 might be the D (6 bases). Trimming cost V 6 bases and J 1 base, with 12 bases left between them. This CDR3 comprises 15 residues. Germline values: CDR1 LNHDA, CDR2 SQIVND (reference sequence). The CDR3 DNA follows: TGTGCCAGTAGCACCGGGACACAGAACACCGGGGAGCTGTTTTTT. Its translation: CASSTGTQNTGELFF.

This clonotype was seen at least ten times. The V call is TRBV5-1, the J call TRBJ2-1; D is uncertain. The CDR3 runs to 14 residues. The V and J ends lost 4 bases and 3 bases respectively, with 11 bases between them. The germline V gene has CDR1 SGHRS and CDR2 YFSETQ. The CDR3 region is CASSDQELYNEQFF. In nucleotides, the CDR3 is TGCGCCAGCAGCGACCAGGAACTCTACAATGAGCAGTTCTTC.

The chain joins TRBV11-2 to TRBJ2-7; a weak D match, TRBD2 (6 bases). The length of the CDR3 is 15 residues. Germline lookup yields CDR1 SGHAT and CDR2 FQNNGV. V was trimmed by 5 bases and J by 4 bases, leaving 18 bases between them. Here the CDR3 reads CASSPSAGLLYEQYV. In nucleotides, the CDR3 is TGTGCCAGCAGCCCTAGCGCAGGGCTGCTGTACGAGCAGTACGTC.

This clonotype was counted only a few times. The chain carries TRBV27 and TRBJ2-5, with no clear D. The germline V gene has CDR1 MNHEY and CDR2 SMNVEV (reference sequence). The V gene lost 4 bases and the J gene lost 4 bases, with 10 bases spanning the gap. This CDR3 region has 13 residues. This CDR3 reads CASSYGHGETQYF. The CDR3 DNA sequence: TGTGCCAGCAGTTACGGGCACGGAGAGACCCAGTACTTC.

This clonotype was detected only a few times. This CDR3 is CASSQDPRGLAGGYNEQFF. The CDR3 nucleotides are TGCGCCAGCAGCCAAGATCCCCGTGGACTAGCGGGGGGGTACAATGAGCAGTTCTTC. The rearrangement links TRBV4-1 to TRBJ2-1; 15 nucleotides line up with TRBD2. In germline, CDR1 is MGHRA, CDR2 YSYEKL. The CDR3 is made up of 19 amino acids. V was clipped by 0 bases and J by 4 bases; unmatched bases: 7.

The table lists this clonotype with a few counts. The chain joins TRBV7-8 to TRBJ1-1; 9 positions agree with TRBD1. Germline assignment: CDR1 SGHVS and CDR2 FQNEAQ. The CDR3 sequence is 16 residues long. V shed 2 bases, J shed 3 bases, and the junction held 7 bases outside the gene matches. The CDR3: CASSLWDREVDTEAFF. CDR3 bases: TGTGCCAGCAGCTTATGGGACAGGGAGGTGGACACTGAAGCTTTCTTT. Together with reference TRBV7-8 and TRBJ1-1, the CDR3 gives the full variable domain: GAGVSQSPRYKVAKRGQDVALRCDPISGHVSLFWYQQALGQGPEFLTYFQNEAQLDKSGLPSDRFFAERPEGSVSTLKIQRTQQEDSAVYLCASSLWDREVDTEAFFGQGTRLTVV.

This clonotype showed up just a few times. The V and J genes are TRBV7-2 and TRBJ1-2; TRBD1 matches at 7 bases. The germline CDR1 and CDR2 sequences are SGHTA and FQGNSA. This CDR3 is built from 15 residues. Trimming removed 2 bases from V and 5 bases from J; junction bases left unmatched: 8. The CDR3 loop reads CASSLSGTEVYGYTF. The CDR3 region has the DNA TGTGCCAGCAGCTTATCCGGGACAGAAGTTTATGGCTACACCTTC.

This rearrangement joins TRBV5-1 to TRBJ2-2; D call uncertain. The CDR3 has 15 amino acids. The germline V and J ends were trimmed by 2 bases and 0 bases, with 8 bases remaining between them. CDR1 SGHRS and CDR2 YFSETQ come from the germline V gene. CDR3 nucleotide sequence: TGCGCCAGCAGCTTCCGGCGAGCGAACACCGGGGAGCTGTTTTTT. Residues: CASSFRRANTGELFF.